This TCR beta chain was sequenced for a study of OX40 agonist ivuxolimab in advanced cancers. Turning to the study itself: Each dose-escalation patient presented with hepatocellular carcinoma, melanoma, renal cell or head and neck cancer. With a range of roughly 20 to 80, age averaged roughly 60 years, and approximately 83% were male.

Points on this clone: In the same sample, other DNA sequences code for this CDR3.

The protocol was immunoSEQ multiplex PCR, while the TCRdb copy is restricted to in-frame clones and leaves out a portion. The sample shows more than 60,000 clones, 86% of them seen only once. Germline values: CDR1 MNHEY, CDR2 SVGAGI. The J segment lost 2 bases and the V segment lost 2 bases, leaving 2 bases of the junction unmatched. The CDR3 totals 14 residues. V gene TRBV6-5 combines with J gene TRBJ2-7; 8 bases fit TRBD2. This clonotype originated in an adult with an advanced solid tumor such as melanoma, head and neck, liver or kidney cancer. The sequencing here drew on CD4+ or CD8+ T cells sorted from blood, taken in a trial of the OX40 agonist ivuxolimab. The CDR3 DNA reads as TGTGCCAGCAGTTACCTCGGGGGGGCCTACGAGCAGTACTTC. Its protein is CASSYLGGAYEQYF.